This T cell receptor (beta chain) was recorded in a study of blood T cell repertoires in COVID-19. Study overall: T cells, B-cell-depleted T cells, or PBMCs supplied cDNA or gDNA.

Assay used: immunoSEQ multiplex PCR; TCRdb lists only in-frame clones, some missing. The sample yields about 260,000 clones, 87% seen once. Looked up from germline, CDR1 is SGHAT and CDR2 is FQNNGV. Trimming took off 3 bases at V and 4 bases at J, with 12 bases between the two ends. This CDR3 spans 14 amino acids. This clonotype originated in a woman between 40 and 50 years old who had recovered from COVID-19. The rearrangement joins TRBV11-2 to TRBJ1-1; maybe TRBD1 (6 bases). Sequences were obtained from peripheral blood. The CDR3 sequence: CASSLGGGSTEAFF. The DNA for the CDR3 is TGTGCCAGCAGCTTGGGAGGGGGGAGCACTGAAGCTTTCTTT.